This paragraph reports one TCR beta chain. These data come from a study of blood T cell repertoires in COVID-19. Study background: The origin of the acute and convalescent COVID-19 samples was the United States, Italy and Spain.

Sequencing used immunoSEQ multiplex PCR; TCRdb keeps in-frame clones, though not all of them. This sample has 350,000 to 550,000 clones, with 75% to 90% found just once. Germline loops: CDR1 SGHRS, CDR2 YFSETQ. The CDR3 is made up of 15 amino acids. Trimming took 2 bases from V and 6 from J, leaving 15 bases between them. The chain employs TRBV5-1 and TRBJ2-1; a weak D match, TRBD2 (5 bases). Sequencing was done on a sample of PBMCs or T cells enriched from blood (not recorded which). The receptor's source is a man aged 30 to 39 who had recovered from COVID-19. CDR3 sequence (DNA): TGCGCCAGCAGCTTCGGGAATAGCGAGTCCAATGAGCAGTTCTTC. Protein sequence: CASSFGNSESNEQFF.